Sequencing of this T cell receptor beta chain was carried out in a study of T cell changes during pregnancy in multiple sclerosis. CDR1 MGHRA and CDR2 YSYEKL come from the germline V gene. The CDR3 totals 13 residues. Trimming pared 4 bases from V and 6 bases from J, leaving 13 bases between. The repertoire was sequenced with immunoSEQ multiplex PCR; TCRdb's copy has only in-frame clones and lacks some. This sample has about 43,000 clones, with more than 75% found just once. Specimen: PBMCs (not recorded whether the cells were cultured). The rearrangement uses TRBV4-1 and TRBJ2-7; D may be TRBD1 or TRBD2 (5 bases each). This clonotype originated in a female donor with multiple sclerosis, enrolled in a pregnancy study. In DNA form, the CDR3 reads TGCGCCAGCAGCCGTACCCATGGGGGCGAGCAGTACTTC. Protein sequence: CASSRTHGGEQYF.